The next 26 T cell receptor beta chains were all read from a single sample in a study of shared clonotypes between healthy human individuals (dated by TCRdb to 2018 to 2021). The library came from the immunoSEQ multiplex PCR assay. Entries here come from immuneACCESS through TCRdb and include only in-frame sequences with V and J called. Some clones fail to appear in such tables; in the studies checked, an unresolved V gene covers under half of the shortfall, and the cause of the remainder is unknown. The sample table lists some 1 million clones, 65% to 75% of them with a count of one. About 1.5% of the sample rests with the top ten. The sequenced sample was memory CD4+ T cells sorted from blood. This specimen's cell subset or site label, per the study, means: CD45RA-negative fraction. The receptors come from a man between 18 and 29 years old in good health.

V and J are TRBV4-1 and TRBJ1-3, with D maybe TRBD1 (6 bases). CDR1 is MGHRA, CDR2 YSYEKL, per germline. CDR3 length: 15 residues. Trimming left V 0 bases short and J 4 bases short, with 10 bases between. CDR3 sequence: CASSQDWGRGNTIYF. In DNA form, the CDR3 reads TGCGCCAGCAGCCAAGATTGGGGGCGAGGAAACACCATATATTTT.

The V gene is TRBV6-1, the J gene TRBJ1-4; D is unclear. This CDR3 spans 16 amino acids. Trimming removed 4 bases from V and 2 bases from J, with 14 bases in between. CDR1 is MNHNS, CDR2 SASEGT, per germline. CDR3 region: CASSAELGRTNEKLFF. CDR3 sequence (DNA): TGTGCCAGCAGTGCTGAACTAGGGAGGACTAATGAAAAACTGTTTTTT.

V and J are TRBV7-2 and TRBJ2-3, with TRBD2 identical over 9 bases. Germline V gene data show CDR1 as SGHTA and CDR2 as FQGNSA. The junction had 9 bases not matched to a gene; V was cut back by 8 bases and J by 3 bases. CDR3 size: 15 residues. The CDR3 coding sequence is TGTGCCAGCGGCCCGGTCCTAGCGGGAACAGATACGCAGTATTTT. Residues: CASGPVLAGTDTQYF.

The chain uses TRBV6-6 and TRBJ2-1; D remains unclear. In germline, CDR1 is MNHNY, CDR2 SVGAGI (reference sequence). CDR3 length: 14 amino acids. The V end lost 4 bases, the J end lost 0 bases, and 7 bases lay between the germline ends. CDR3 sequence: CASSSTSSYNEQFF. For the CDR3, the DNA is TGTGCCAGCAGTTCTACGAGCTCCTACAATGAGCAGTTCTTC.

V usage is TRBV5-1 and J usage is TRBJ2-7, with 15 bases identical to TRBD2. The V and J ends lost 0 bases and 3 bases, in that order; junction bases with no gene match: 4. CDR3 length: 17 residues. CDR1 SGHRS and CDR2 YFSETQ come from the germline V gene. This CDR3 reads CASSLGGTSGRNYEQYF. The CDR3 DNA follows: TGCGCCAGCAGCTTGGGGGGGACTAGCGGGAGGAACTACGAGCAGTACTTC.

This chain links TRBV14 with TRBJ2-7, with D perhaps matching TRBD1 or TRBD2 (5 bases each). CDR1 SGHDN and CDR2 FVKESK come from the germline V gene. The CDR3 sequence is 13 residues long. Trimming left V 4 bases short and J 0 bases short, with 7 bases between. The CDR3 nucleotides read TGTGCCAGCAGCCCGGGACCCTCCTACGAGCAGTACTTC. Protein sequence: CASSPGPSYEQYF.

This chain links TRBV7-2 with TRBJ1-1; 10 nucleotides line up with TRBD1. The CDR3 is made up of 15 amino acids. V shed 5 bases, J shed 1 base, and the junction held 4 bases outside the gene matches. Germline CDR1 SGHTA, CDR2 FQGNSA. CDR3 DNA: TGTGCCAGCAGCGCCCGGGACAGGGGGAACACTGAAGCTTTCTTT. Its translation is CASSARDRGNTEAFF.

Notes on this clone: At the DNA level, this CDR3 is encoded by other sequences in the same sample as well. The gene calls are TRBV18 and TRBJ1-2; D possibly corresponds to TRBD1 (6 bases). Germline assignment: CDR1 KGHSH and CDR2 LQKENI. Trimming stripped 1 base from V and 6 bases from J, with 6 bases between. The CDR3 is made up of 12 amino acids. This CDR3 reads CASSPQGDGYTF. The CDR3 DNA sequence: TGTGCCAGCTCACCACAGGGGGATGGCTACACCTTC.

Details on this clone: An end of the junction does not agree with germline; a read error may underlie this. The CDR3 DNA is TGCGCCAGCAGCCCGAGGACAGGCAGTACCGCCTTC. Its translation: CASSPRTGSTAF. The rearrangement links TRBV5-1 to TRBJ1-2; 7 bases line up with TRBD1. The CDR3 extends over 12 amino acids. Looked up from germline, CDR1 is SGHRS and CDR2 is YFSETQ.

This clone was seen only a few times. The CDR3: CSVYNSGRGNEQFF. The CDR3 bases are TGCAGCGTTTATAATAGCGGGAGAGGCAATGAGCAGTTCTTC. The chain uses TRBV29-1 and TRBJ2-1, with 9 bases matching TRBD2. This CDR3 spans 14 amino acids. Trimming at V came to 5 bases and at J to 6 bases, leaving 8 bases not matched to a gene. Germline V lookup: CDR1 SQVTM, CDR2 ANQGSEA.

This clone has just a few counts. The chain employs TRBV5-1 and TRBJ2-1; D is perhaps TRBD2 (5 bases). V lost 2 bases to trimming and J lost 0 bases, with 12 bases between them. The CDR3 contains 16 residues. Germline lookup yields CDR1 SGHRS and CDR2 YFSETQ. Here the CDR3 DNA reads TGCGCCAGCAGCTTCCTCCAAGCGGCCTCCTACAATGAGCAGTTCTTC. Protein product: CASSFLQAASYNEQFF.

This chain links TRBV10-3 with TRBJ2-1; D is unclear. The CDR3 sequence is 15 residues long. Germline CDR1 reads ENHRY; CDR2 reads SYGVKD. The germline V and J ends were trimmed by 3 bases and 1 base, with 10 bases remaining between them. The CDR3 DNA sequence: TGTGCCATCAGTGATCGGGTGGGATCCTACAATGAGCAGTTCTTC. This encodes CAISDRVGSYNEQFF.

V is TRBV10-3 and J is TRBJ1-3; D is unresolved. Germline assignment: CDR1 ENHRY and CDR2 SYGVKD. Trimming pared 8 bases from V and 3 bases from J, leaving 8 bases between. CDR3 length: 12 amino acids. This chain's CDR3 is CAIATGGNTIYF. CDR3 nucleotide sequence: TGTGCCATCGCCACGGGTGGAAACACCATATATTTT.

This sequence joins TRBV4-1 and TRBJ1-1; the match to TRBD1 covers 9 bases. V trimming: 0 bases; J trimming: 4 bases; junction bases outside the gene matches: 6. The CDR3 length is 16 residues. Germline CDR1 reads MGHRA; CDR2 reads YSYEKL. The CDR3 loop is CASSQETGGRGTEAFF. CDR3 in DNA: TGCGCCAGCAGCCAAGAAACAGGGGGCCGGGGCACTGAAGCTTTCTTT.

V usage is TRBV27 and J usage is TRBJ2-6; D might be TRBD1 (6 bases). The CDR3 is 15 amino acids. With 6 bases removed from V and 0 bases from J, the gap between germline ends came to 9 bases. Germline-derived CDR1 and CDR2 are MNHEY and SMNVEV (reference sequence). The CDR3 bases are TGTGCCAGCAGGCTGACAGGCTCTGGGGCCAACGTCCTGACTTTC. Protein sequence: CASRLTGSGANVLTF.

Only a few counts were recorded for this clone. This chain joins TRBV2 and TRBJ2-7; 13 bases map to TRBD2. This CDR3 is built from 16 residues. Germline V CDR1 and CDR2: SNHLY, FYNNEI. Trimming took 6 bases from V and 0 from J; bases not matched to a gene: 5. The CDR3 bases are TGTGCCAGCAGGACTAGCGGGGGGCCTGACTCCTACGAGCAGTACTTC. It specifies CASRTSGGPDSYEQYF.

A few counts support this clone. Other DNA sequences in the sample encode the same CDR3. Here the CDR3 reads CASRQGAKETQYF. CDR3 bases: TGTGCCAGCAGACAGGGGGCAAAGGAGACCCAGTACTTC. The V gene is TRBV6-5, the J gene TRBJ2-5; the match to TRBD1 covers 9 bases. This CDR3 is 13 amino acids long. CDR1 is MNHEY, CDR2 SVGAGI, per germline. Unmatched junction bases numbered 4, after V lost 6 bases and J lost 5 bases.

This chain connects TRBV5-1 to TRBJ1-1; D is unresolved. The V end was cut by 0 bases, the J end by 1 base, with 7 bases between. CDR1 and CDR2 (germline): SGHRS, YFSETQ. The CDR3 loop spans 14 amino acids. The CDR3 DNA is TGCGCCAGCAGCTTGGATCGGAAGAACACTGAAGCTTTCTTT. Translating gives CASSLDRKNTEAFF.

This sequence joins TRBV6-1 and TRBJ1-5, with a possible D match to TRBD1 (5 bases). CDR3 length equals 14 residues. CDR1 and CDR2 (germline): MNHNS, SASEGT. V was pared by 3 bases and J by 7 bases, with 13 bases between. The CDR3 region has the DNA TGTGCCAGCAGTGATGGGGGAGTCGGCCAGCCCCAGCATTTT. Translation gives CASSDGGVGQPQHF.

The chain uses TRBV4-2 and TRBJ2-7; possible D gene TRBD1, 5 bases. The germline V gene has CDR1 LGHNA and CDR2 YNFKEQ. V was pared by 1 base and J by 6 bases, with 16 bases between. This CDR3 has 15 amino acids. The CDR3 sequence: CASSQVLGSGSEQYF. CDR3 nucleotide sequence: TGTGCCAGCAGCCAAGTTTTGGGGTCAGGGTCCGAGCAGTACTTC.

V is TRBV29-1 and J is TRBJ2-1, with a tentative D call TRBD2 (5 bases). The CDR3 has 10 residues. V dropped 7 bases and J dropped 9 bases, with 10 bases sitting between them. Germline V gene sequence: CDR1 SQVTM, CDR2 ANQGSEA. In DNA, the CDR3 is TGCAGCGGGACTTATCGTGAGCAGTTCTTC. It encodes CSGTYREQFF.

DNA for the CDR3: TGTGCCAGCAGTGAAGCCGCGGGAGTAGCGGGAGATGTAAGGGAGACCCAGTACTTC. Its protein is CASSEAAGVAGDVRETQYF. The rearrangement joins TRBV2 to TRBJ2-5, with 9 positions matching TRBD2. Germline V gene lookup returns CDR1 SNHLY and CDR2 FYNNEI. This CDR3 is built from 19 residues. V lost 0 bases to trimming and J lost 5 bases; unmatched junction nucleotides: 16.

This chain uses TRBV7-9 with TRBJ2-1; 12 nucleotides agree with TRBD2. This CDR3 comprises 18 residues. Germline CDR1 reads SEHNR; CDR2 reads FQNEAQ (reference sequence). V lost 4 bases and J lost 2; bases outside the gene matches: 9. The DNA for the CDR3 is TGTGCCAGCAGCTCCCCGCGACTAGCGGGAGTGGCCTACAATGAGCAGTTCTTC. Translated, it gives CASSSPRLAGVAYNEQFF. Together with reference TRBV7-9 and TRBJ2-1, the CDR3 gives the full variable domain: DTGVSQNPRHKITKRGQNVTFRCDPISEHNRLYWYRQTLGQGPEFLTYFQNEAQLEKSRLLSDRFSAERPKGSFSTLEIQRTEQGDSAMYLCASSSPRLAGVAYNEQFFGPGTRLTVL.

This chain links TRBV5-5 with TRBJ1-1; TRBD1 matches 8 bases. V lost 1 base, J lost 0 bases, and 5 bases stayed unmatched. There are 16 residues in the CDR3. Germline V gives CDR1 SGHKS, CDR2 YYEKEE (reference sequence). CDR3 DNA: TGTGCCAGCAGCTTGAGGTCAGGGGGCATGAACACTGAAGCTTTCTTT. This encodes CASSLRSGGMNTEAFF.

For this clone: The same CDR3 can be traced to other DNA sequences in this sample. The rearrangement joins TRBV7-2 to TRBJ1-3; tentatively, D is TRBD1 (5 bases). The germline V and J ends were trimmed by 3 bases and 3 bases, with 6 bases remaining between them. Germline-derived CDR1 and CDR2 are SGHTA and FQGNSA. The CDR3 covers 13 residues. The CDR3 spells CASSFGGGNTIYF. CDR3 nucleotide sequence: TGTGCCAGCAGCTTTGGGGGTGGAAACACCATATATTTT.

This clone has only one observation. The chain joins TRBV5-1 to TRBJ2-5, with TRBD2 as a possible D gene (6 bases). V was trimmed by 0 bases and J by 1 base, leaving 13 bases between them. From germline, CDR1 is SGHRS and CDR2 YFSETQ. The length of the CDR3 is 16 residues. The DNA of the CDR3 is TGCGCCAGCAGCTTGGGAATAGCGGCAGCCCAAGAGACCCAGTACTTC. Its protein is CASSLGIAAAQETQYF.